This passage covers 19 T cell receptor beta chains from one sample sequenced in a study of identifying expanded T cells in peripheral blood. Here immunoSEQ multiplex PCR was the method, and the copy in TCRdb shows in-frame clones only, minus some. The sample contains around 130,000 clones, 80% to 90% of which appear only once. The sample consisted of blood. The receptors here all came from a person aged 18-70 years in good health.

The sample holds one count of this clone. The gene calls are TRBV28 and TRBJ1-4; D ambiguous. The CDR3 extends over 13 amino acids. Trimming shortened V by 7 bases and J by 6 bases, and 12 bases separated the two germline ends. The germline CDR1 and CDR2 sequences are MDHEN and SYDVKM. CDR3 DNA: TGTGCCAGCAAAGTTCGGGGTGATGAAAAACTGTTTTTT. Translation: CASKVRGDEKLFF.

The chain couples TRBV5-6 to TRBJ1-2; maybe TRBD1 (5 bases). This CDR3 contains 16 residues. Looked up from germline, CDR1 is SGHDT and CDR2 is YYEEEE. Trimming removed 2 bases at V and 2 bases at J, with 16 bases between. The CDR3 is CASSFGWGRANYGYTF. The CDR3 DNA follows: TGTGCCAGCAGCTTTGGGTGGGGCAGGGCAAACTATGGCTACACCTTC.

V gene TRBV7-2 combines with J gene TRBJ1-5; perhaps TRBD1 as D (6 bases). There are 16 residues in the CDR3. V was shortened by 5 bases and J by 1 base, with 15 bases between the two germline ends. The germline V gene encodes CDR1 SGHTA and CDR2 FQGNSA. The CDR3 spells CASSMLQGMSNQPQHF. The CDR3 nucleotides are TGTGCCAGCAGCATGCTACAGGGTATGAGCAATCAGCCCCAGCATTTT.

V usage is TRBV4-1 and J usage is TRBJ2-3; 10 bases line up with TRBD2. V was pared by 1 base and J by 9 bases, with 10 bases of the junction left unmatched. CDR1 and CDR2 (germline): MGHRA, YSYEKL. The CDR3 sequence is 16 residues long. The CDR3 DNA reads TGCGCCAGCAGCCAAGGGGTGGCAGCGGGGGGGTTAACGCAGTATTTT. As protein: CASSQGVAAGGLTQYF.

In its sample, this clone was seen once. The chain employs TRBV5-1 and TRBJ1-2, with 8 bases fitting TRBD1. The V segment lost 0 bases and the J segment 5 bases; nucleotides outside the gene matches: 9. CDR3 length: 16 residues. From germline, CDR1 is SGHRS and CDR2 YFSETQ. The CDR3 coding sequence is TGCGCCAGCAGCTTGGATCCGACAGGGGTGGGATATGGCTACACCTTC. Residues: CASSLDPTGVGYGYTF.

The chain couples TRBV19 to TRBJ1-1; weak D call: TRBD1 (6 bases). Trimming pared 7 bases from V and 2 bases from J, leaving 14 bases between. Germline lookup yields CDR1 LNHDA and CDR2 SQIVND (reference sequence). The CDR3 consists of 14 residues. CDR3 loop: CASIRGTDNTEAFF. DNA of the CDR3: TGTGCCAGTATTAGGGGGACGGACAACACTGAAGCTTTCTTT.

V usage is TRBV6-6 and J usage is TRBJ2-1, with D perhaps matching TRBD2 (6 bases). There are 13 residues in the CDR3. Trimming took off 8 bases at V and 5 bases at J, with 13 bases between the two ends. The germline CDR1 and CDR2 sequences are MNHNY and SVGAGI (reference sequence). CDR3 protein: CASRTSPNNEQFF. For the CDR3, the DNA is TGTGCCAGCCGCACTAGCCCGAACAATGAGCAGTTCTTC.

The V gene is TRBV27, the J gene TRBJ1-5; D unclear. V was shortened by 1 base and J by 7 bases, with 11 bases between the two germline ends. Germline V gives CDR1 MNHEY, CDR2 SMNVEV (reference sequence). The CDR3 is made up of 14 amino acids. This CDR3 is CASSLYGSQQPQHF. In DNA form, the CDR3 reads TGTGCCAGCAGTTTATACGGGAGCCAACAGCCCCAGCATTTT.

The chain joins TRBV18 to TRBJ1-1; tentative D call: TRBD1 (6 bases). Germline values: CDR1 KGHSH, CDR2 LQKENI. This CDR3 is built from 14 residues. V lost 5 bases, J lost 0 bases, and 10 bases lay in between. As DNA, the CDR3 is TGTGCCAGCTCAGGGGGGGGCATGAACACTGAAGCTTTCTTT. Its protein is CASSGGGMNTEAFF.

The V and J genes are TRBV7-2 and TRBJ2-7, with 10 bases aligning to TRBD1. The CDR3 covers 17 residues. Germline-derived CDR1 and CDR2 are SGHTA and FQGNSA. The ends lost 9 bases at V and 2 bases at J; junction bases unmatched: 16. CDR3 loop: CASASTLSGTGAYEQYF. As DNA, the CDR3 is TGTGCCAGTGCCAGCACCCTTAGCGGGACAGGGGCCTACGAGCAGTACTTC.

The rearrangement joins TRBV5-6 to TRBJ2-6, with D tentatively TRBD1 (5 bases). The CDR3 totals 18 residues. From germline, CDR1 is SGHDT and CDR2 YYEEEE. Trimming removed 3 bases at V and 0 bases at J, with 16 bases between. DNA for the CDR3: TGTGCCAGCAGCTCCCAGGGCCCAAGCCACTCTGGGGCCAACGTCCTGACTTTC. Protein: CASSSQGPSHSGANVLTF.

The gene calls are TRBV7-2 and TRBJ2-7; 10 bases agree with TRBD2. The CDR3 contains 12 residues. Germline trimming cut 8 bases from V and 4 bases from J; bases unmatched to any gene: 2. CDR1 SGHTA and CDR2 FQGNSA come from the germline V gene. The CDR3 spells CASGSGRYEQYF. The CDR3 nucleotides read TGTGCCAGCGGTAGCGGGAGGTACGAGCAGTACTTC.

This clone showed up just once. This rearrangement joins TRBV6-6 to TRBJ1-1; D gene ambiguous. Trimming stripped 5 bases from V and 1 base from J, with 5 bases between. The length of the CDR3 is 12 residues. Germline assignment: CDR1 MNHNY and CDR2 SVGAGI (reference sequence). CDR3 residues: CASSTQNTEAFF. DNA for the CDR3: TGTGCCAGCAGTACTCAGAACACTGAAGCTTTCTTT.

The chain joins TRBV5-5 to TRBJ2-7, with D tentatively TRBD2 (5 bases). The CDR3 runs to 13 residues. Per germline, CDR1 SGHKS and CDR2 YYEKEE (reference sequence). The germline V and J ends were trimmed by 2 bases and 7 bases, with 13 bases remaining between them. The DNA of the CDR3 is TGTGCCAGCAGCTTCGGTGGAGGCGGAGAGCAGTACTTC. Protein sequence: CASSFGGGGEQYF.

V is TRBV9 and J is TRBJ2-4, with unresolved D. V lost 2 bases, J lost 5 bases, and 8 bases lay in between. Germline CDR1 SGDLS, CDR2 YYNGEE. This CDR3 is built from 13 residues. The CDR3 bases are TGTGCCAGCAGCGTCGGCTTAGAAAACATTCAGTACTTC. It translates to CASSVGLENIQYF.

The chain recombines TRBV19 with TRBJ2-2; TRBD1 matches 11 bases. The CDR3 runs to 14 residues. Per the germline V gene, CDR1 is LNHDA and CDR2 is SQIVND (reference sequence). Losses at the gene ends were 11 bases for V and 5 bases for J; bases not matched to a gene: 7. CDR3 loop: CASTGTGGTGELFF. CDR3 in DNA: TGTGCCTCCACCGGGACAGGGGGTACCGGGGAGCTGTTTTTT.

The chain employs TRBV11-2 and TRBJ1-1; TRBD1 agrees at 8 bases. Germline trimming cut 3 bases from V and 6 bases from J; bases unmatched to any gene: 12. CDR3 size: 16 residues. Germline loops: CDR1 SGHAT, CDR2 FQNNGV. The CDR3 loop reads CASSLKQGARFAEAFF. DNA for the CDR3: TGTGCCAGCAGCTTGAAGCAGGGGGCGCGGTTTGCTGAAGCTTTCTTT.

This clone was detected once. This chain connects TRBV5-1 to TRBJ2-3, with 10 bases identical to TRBD1. This CDR3 has 14 residues. The V gene's germline CDR1 is SGHRS and CDR2 YFSETQ. The J segment lost 5 bases and the V segment lost 5 bases, leaving 5 bases of the junction unmatched. The CDR3 region has the DNA TGCGCCAGCAGTCGGGACAGGGGCGGAGATACGCAGTATTTT. This codes for CASSRDRGGDTQYF. The whole variable domain, remainder taken from reference TRBV5-1 and TRBJ2-3, is KAGVTQTPRYLIKTRGQQVTLSCSPISGHRSVSWYQQTPGQGLQFLFEYFSETQRNKGNFPGRFSGRQFSNSRSEMNVSTLELGDSALYLCASSRDRGGDTQYFGPGTRLTVL.

The chain has TRBV7-8 and TRBJ2-1; D remains unclear. Looked up from germline, CDR1 is SGHVS and CDR2 is FQNEAQ. The CDR3 totals 13 residues. V was pared by 1 base and J by 6 bases, with 7 bases between. The CDR3: CASSLGGLNEQFF. The CDR3 DNA is TGTGCCAGCAGCTTAGGGGGTCTCAATGAGCAGTTCTTC.